The clone carrying this T cell receptor beta chain has a single count. The sample contains more than one DNA sequence encoding this CDR3. These data come from a study of blood T cell repertoires in COVID-19. The CDR3 loop spans 13 amino acids. The V gene lost 2 bases and the J gene lost 3 bases, with 7 bases spanning the gap. The V gene's germline CDR1 is SEHNR and CDR2 FQNEAQ (reference sequence). Only in-frame clones appear in the TCRdb table, and some are missing; sequencing was by immunoSEQ multiplex PCR. The sample holds 250,000 to 300,000 clones, 80% to 90% seen once. The V call is TRBV7-9, the J call TRBJ1-1; D is perhaps TRBD1 (5 bases). The TCR comes from a woman in her thirties or forties who had recovered from COVID-19. Sequences were obtained from peripheral blood. This CDR3 is CASSLRGDTEAFF. CDR3 coding DNA: TGTGCCAGCAGCTTAAGGGGTGACACTGAAGCTTTCTTT.